A selection of T cell receptor beta chains follows, all from one sample in a study of blood T cell repertoires in COVID-19. The table came from immunoSEQ multiplex PCR; TCRdb's copy has only in-frame clones and leaves some out. Of a few hundred thousand clones in the sample, nearly 90% were seen once. Sequenced: peripheral blood. Receptors originate from a woman aged 60-70 years with COVID-19, enrolled during active disease. The CDR3 runs from the conserved cysteine through the conserved F or W. D genes are given only for firm matches. Only part of the rows carry a size: once, few, many, or a class if the clone is expanded.

-	TRBV5-4	-	TRBJ2-2	CASSLLRDPNTGELFF	TGTGCCAGCAGCTTGTTGCGGGACCCCAACACCGGGGAGCTGTTTTTT
-	TRBV11-2	-	TRBJ2-4	CASSASGLAKNIQYF	TGTGCCAGCAGCGCCTCCGGTCTAGCCAAAAACATTCAGTACTTC
TRBD1	TRBV7-3	-	TRBJ1-1	CASSRQGSTEAFF	TGTGCCAGCAGCAGACAGGGCTCAACTGAAGCTTTCTTT
TRBD2	TRBV7-9	-	TRBJ2-3	CASSLVHGGTDTQYF	TGTGCCAGCAGCTTAGTTCACGGGGGGACCGATACGCAGTATTTT
-	TRBV6-5	-	TRBJ2-1	CASSYSSIVGGNLFF	TGTGCCAGCAGTTACTCGAGTATAGTCGGGGGTAATCTTTTCTTC
-	TRBV6-2/TRBV6-3	-	TRBJ2-5	CASSHPRGRETQYF	TGTGCCAGCAGTCACCCAAGGGGTAGGGAGACCCAGTACTTC
TRBD1	TRBV5-1	-	TRBJ1-2	CASGRKDRAYGYTF	TGCGCCAGCGGACGAAAAGACAGGGCCTATGGCTACACCTTC
-	TRBV18	-	TRBJ1-1	CASSPLGTDYKNTEAFF	TGTGCCAGCTCACCCCTCGGGACGGACTATAAGAACACTGAAGCTTTCTTT
TRBD1	TRBV19	few	TRBJ1-2	CASSTGGSLGYGYTF	TGTGCCAGTTCGACAGGGGGCTCTCTGGGTTATGGCTACACCTTC
TRBD1	TRBV20-1	-	TRBJ1-2	CSASQGGGGRYTF	TGCAGTGCTAGTCAGGGGGGCGGCGGCCGCTACACCTTC
TRBD2	TRBV5-1	few	TRBJ2-5	CASRRTSGGDETQYF	TGCGCCAGCAGACGGACTAGCGGGGGAGACGAGACCCAGTACTTC
-	TRBV1	-	TRBJ2-7	CTSSHEGGYEQYF	TGCACCAGCAGCCATGAGGGTGGCTACGAGCAGTACTTC
TRBD1	TRBV19	-	TRBJ1-6	CASSPQGADNSPLHF	TGTGCCAGTAGTCCCCAGGGGGCGGATAATTCACCCCTCCACTTT
-	TRBV11-2	-	TRBJ1-3	CASSLVQASGNTIYF	TGTGCCAGCAGCTTAGTACAGGCCTCTGGAAACACCATATATTTT